The T cell receptor beta chain described here comes from a study of blood T cells in healthy people across ages. Combining a sample-barcoded 5' primer with a J-beta primer mix, a second PCR ran for 7 to 11 cycles. Every cDNA molecule bore a tag from a template-switch adaptor containing 12 random nucleotides. Each sample yielded at least 2.5 million CDR3-containing paired-end reads. Using its own MiXCR run on the 5' RACE reads, TCRdb lists one record per CDR3 protein. The table records 1.5 million to 2 million distinct CDR3 sequences, under 30% of them present only once. Germline CDR1 is DFQATT and CDR2 is SNEGSKA (reference sequence). V was pared by 0 bases and J by 8 bases, with 3 bases between. The CDR3 loop spans 10 amino acids. Researchers isolated at least 6 million PBMCs per sample. On this clonotype: A much larger clone differs by one base, so this may be a read error.

The sequence was collected from a woman in her 30s in good health. The rearrangement links TRBV20-1 to TRBJ2-3; unclear D gene. Input material: blood. The chain's CDR3 is CSAREGTQYF. The CDR3 DNA follows: TGCAGTGCTAGAGAAGGTACGCAGTATTTT.